Presented here are 2 T cell receptor beta chains from one specimen sequenced in a study of shared clonotypes between healthy human individuals. Here immunoSEQ multiplex PCR was the method, and the copy in TCRdb shows in-frame clones only, minus some. The data contain approximately 1.9 million clones, just under 95% of them singletons. CD8 cells regarded as naive lacked CD45RO, were positively chosen for CCR7, and omitted terminally differentiated effector memory CD45RA+ cells. The sequencing sample was made of naive CD8+ T cells from PBMCs. These receptors all stem from a man younger than 30 in good health. Some clones in this sample may be carry-over from other donors' samples.

The gene calls are TRBV27 and TRBJ2-3; D gene uncertain. Looked up from germline, CDR1 is MNHEY and CDR2 is SMNVEV (reference sequence). There are 14 residues in the CDR3. Trimming took 3 bases from V and 8 from J, leaving 15 bases between them. CDR3 sequence: CASSLSYPFGTQYF. CDR3 bases: TGTGCCAGCAGTTTGTCTTACCCTTTTGGTACGCAGTATTTT.

The chain joins TRBV9 to TRBJ2-6; 7 positions agree with TRBD1. Germline V gives CDR1 SGDLS, CDR2 YYNGEE. This CDR3 has 16 amino acids. V shed 3 bases and J 4 bases; nucleotides not matched to a gene: 7. The CDR3 nucleotides are TGTGCCAGCAGCGATTCGAGGGGGCAGGGGGCCAACGTCCTGACTTTC. It codes for CASSDSRGQGANVLTF.